This record looks at one T cell receptor (beta chain) sequence and its context. Its target is unknown. At the DNA level, this CDR3 is encoded by other sequences in the same sample as well. This sample was taken from a study of cytomegalovirus exposure and HLA in healthy donors. Looking at the study overall: In a previous analysis, approximately 110 million unique TCR beta sequences were found from about 190 million T cells. The study, taken as a whole, reports: In a later analysis, 16,951 TCR beta sequences were associated with HLA alleles at 0.05 false discovery rate. Most TCR sequences proved rare, with some public TCRs found in many donors.

13 Jbeta primers and 60 Vbeta primers were used for the PCR. Method: immunoSEQ multiplex PCR; TCRdb's copy keeps in-frame clones and lacks some. Here the sample spans hundreds of thousands of clones, approximately 80% being singletons. The CDR3 contains 14 residues. Germline-derived CDR1 and CDR2 are KGHSH and LQKENI. Trimming shortened V by 3 bases and J by 0 bases, and 5 bases separated the two germline ends. The rearrangement links TRBV18 to TRBJ1-4; no clear D. The sequencing sample was made of PBMCs. The receptor was isolated from a male donor in good health and CMV-seronegative. The chain's CDR3 is CASSPRATNEKLFF. The DNA for the CDR3 is TGTGCCAGCTCACCGCGCGCAACTAATGAAAAACTGTTTTTT.